This paragraph covers one T cell receptor beta chain sequence. Which antigen it targets is not known. Per-nucleotide qualities are absent, and no much larger clonotype sits a single base away. This entry belongs to a study of blood T cell repertoires in COVID-19 (dated by TCRdb to about 2020). In terms of the full investigation: Samples covering the acute and convalescent phases of COVID-19 were provided by collaborators in the United States, Italy and Spain. A freely available public database, intended as a resource for researchers studying the immune response to SARS-CoV-2, is where the repertoires were released. Deeply sampled blood TCRbeta repertoires from subjects exposed to, actively infected with, or recovered from COVID-19 were included in the dataset. Where HLA class I and class II types were available, the types were taken from metadata supplied by the sample provider, not from assay-based typing. The prospective study material was composed of cDNA or gDNA derived from T cells, B-cell-depleted T cells, or PBMCs. A de-identified subject ID, COVID-19 status, age in years and sex were almost always included in the sample metadata. Samples came from the ongoing ImmuneRACE study (first 160 participants) plus 1,254 subjects from 6 global collaborators. Summary of the overall study and its limitations: The quantity of clinical and demographic metadata differed by source and by participant and was supplied without curation.

TCRbeta CDR3 regions were amplified from genomic DNA by means of the immunoSEQ Assay, a bias-controlled multiplex PCR. Regarding the original processing steps: Nucleated cell counts per sample were estimated from amplification of reference gene primers within the assay. To quantify the absolute abundance of each unique TCRbeta CDR3 rearrangement, sequence reads were collapsed and filtered. For each sample, productive Simpson clonality was calculated by taking the square root of Simpson's diversity index across productive rearrangements. Entries here come from immuneACCESS through TCRdb and include only in-frame sequences with V and J called. Some clones fail to appear in such tables; in the studies checked, an unresolved V gene covers under half of the shortfall, and the cause of the remainder is unknown. V and J calls and clone size are as listed in that table; D and trimming were resolved from the DNA. Recorded for this sample are over 120,000 clones; about 87% of them occurred a single time. The ten largest account for over 8.5% of the sample.

Collaborating institutions collected whole blood in K2EDTA tubes following their own protocols. For TCRbeta analysis, collaborators shipped samples as frozen whole blood, isolated PBMCs, or DNA extracted from either of those sample types. CDR1 and CDR2 were assigned from the germline V gene as SGHTA and FQGNSA. There are 18 amino acids in the CDR3, from cysteine to phenylalanine inclusive. Only the CDR3 region is kept as DNA, spanning 54 bases read in frame from base 1. Clipping removes 5 bases from V and 4 bases from J, with 16 as the unmatched junction base count. The material sequenced was peripheral blood. The sequence links TRBV7-2 to TRBJ2-1; TRBD1 lines up with 8 middle nucleotides. This sequence originates from a woman in her forties or fifties with active or convalescent COVID-19. The CDR3: CASSLQFGTGYFYNEQFF. The DNA is as follows: TGTGCCAGCAGCCTGCAGTTCGGGACAGGTTACTTTTACAATGAGCAGTTCTTC.